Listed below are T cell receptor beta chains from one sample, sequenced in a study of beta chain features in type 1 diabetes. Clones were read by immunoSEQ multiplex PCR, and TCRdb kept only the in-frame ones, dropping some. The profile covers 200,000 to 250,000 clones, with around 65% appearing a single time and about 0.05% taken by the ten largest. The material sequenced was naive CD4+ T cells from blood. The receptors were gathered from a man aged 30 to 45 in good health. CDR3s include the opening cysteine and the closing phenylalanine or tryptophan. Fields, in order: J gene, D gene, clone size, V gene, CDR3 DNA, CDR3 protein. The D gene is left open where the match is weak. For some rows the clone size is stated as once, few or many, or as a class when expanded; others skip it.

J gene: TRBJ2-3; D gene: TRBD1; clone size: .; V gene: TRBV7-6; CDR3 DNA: TGTGCCAGCAGCTTGAGACAGGGGCCAGATACGCAGTATTTT; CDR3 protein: CASSLRQGPDTQYF
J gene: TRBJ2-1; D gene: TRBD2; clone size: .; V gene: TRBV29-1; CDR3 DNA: TGCAGCGTTGAGGGACTAGCGCGTCGGGAGCAGTTCTTC; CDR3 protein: CSVEGLARREQFF
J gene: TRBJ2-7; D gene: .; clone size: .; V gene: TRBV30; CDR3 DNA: TGTGCCTGGGGTGCGGGACAGCGAACTTTCGAGCAGTACTTC; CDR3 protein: CAWGAGQRTFEQYF
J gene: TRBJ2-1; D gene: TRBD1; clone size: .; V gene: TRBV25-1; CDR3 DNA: TGTGCCAGCAGTGATAACTACAGGGGATTGGGGGTTGGAAATGAGCAGTTCTTC; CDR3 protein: CASSDNYRGLGVGNEQFF
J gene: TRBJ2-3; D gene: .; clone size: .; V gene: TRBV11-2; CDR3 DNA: TGTGCCAGCAGCTTCGGGGGGCGAGATACGCAGTATTTT; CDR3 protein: CASSFGGRDTQYF
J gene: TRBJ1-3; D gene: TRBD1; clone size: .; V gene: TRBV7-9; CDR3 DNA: TGTGCCAGCAGCTCTGGACAGGGAAGAACTGACACCATATATTTT; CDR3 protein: CASSSGQGRTDTIYF
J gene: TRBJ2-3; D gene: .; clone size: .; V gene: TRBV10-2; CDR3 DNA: TGCGCCAGCAGTGAGCGGGGATACACAGATACGCAGTATTTT; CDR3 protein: CASSERGYTDTQYF
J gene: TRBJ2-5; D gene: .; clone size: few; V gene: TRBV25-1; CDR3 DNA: TGTGCCACCCGAGGACCCGCCCAAGGGACCCAGTACTTC; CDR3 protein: CATRGPAQGTQYF
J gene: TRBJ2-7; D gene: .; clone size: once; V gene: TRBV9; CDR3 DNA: TGTGCCAGCAGCGTAGGGATAGCGGCAAGACCCTACGAGCAGTACTTC; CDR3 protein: CASSVGIAARPYEQYF
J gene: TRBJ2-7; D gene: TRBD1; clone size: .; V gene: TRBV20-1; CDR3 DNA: TGCAGTGCTACCAGGGGGCTTGAGCAGTACTTC; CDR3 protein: CSATRGLEQYF
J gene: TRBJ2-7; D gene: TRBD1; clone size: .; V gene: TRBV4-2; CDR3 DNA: TGTGCCAGCAGCCAAGATAGAGGGACAGGTAACGAGCAGTACTTC; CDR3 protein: CASSQDRGTGNEQYF
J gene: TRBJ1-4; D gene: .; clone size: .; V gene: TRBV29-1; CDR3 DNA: TGCAGCGTCCCGGCGGCTAATGAAAAACTGTTTTTT; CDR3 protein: CSVPAANEKLFF
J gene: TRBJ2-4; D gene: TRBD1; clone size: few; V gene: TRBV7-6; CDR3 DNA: TGTGCCAGCAGTCCGCCAGGGGGCCGGGCCAAAAACATTCAGTACTTC; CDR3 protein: CASSPPGGRAKNIQYF
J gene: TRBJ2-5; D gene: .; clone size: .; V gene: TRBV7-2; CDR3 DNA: TGTGCCAGCAGCCTAGGTGGGGGAAAGGAAGAGACCCAGTACTTC; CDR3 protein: CASSLGGGKEETQYF
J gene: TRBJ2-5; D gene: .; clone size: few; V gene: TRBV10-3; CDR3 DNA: TGTGCCATCAGTGATCAGGAGACCCAGTACTTC; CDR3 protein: CAISDQETQYF
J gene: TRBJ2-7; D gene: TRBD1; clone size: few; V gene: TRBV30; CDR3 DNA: TGTGCCTGGAGGCCTAACGACAGGGGTTTGCAAGGGCAGTACTTC; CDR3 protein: CAWRPNDRGLQGQYF
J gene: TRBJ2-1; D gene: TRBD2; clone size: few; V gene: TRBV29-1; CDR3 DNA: TGCAGCGTAATGCGGGAGGGGCGTGAGCAGTTCTTC; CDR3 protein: CSVMREGREQFF
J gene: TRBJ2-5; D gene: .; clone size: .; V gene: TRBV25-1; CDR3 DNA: TGTGCCAGCAGTCCCGGGGATCCAGGGACCCAGTACTTC; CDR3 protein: CASSPGDPGTQYF
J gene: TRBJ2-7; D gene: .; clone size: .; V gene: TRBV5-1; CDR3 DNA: TGCGCCAGCAGCAACCGGGACTTCTCAACCTACGAGCAGTACTTC; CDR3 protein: CASSNRDFSTYEQYF
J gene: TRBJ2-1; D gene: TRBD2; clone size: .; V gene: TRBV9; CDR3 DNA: TGTGCCAGCACAAGAGCGGGAGGTCGGAATGAGCAGTTCTTC; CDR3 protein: CASTRAGGRNEQFF
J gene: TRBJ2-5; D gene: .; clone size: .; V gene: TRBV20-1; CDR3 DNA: TGCAGTGCGGCAGAACAAGAGACCCAGTACTTC; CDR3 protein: CSAAEQETQYF
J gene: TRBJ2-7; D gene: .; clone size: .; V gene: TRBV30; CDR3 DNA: TGTGCCTGGAGGCCCATGTGGCGGGGGCTTACCTACGAGCAGTACTTC; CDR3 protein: CAWRPMWRGLTYEQYF
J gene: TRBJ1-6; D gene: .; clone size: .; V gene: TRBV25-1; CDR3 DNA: TGTGCCAGCAGTGAGGGTCCCCGCACACCCCTCCACTTT; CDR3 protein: CASSEGPRTPLHF
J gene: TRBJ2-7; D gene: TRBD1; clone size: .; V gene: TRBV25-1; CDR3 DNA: TGTGCCAGCAGTGATCCGGGACAGGGGCTTGGCGAGCAGTACTTC; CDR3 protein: CASSDPGQGLGEQYF
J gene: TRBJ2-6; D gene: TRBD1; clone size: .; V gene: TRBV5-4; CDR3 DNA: TGTGCCAGCAGCTTGGCCAGGGGGCGCGGGGCCAACGTCCTGACTTTC; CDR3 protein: CASSLARGRGANVLTF
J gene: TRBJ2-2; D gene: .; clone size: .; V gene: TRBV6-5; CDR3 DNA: TGTGCCAGCAATCAGTTAAGGGGTGACACCGGGGAGCTGTTTTTT; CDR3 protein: CASNQLRGDTGELFF
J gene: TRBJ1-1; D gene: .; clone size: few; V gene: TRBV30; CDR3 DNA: TGTGCCTGGAGTAGGACAGCCTCCACTGAAGCTTTCTTT; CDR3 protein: CAWSRTASTEAFF
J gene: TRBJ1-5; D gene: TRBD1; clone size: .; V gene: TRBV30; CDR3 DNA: TGTGCCTGGAGGGGACAGGGACATCAGCCCCAGCATTTT; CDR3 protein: CAWRGQGHQPQHF
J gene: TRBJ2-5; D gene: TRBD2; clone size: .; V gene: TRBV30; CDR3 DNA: TGTGCCTGGGGGCGATTAGGACTAGCGGGAGGGTCAGGGACCCAGTACTTC; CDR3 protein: CAWGRLGLAGGSGTQYF
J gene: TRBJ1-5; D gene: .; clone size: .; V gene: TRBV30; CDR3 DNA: TGTGCCTGGATCAAGGGGCGGGATAGCAATCAGCCCCAGCATTTT; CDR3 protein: CAWIKGRDSNQPQHF